The source of this T cell receptor beta chain is a study of CXCR3-negative and CXCR3-positive naive CD8 T cells. UMI-labeled TRB cDNA libraries were prepared by 5' RACE. Each CDR3 protein gets one entry in TCRdb, which reprocessed the 5' RACE reads and gives no DNA. This repertoire comprises approximately 96,000 distinct CDR3 sequences; its ten largest clones make up about 1%. As for this clonotype: Its matching antigen is unknown.

Per CD8+ T cell subset, triplicate sorts of 310,000 or so cells each were done. Whole-study findings and limits: With respect to TRBV-TRBJ usage, naive CXCR3-negative and CXCR3-positive cells were similar; memory differed. CXCR3-negative naive cells had less hydrophobic TRB CDR3s than did CXCR3-positive naive cells. Fresh PBMCs were used in most assays, and CXCR3 expression partially decreased after cryopreservation.

The clonotype comes from a human donor in good health. Some clones in this sample may be carry-over from other donors' samples. Material: naive CXCR3+ CD8+ T cells from blood. Subset meaning: CD45RO-CCR7+CD27+CD95- naive CD8+ T cells expressing CXCR3 (TNR3+).

The CDR3 sequence is CSAREEGRSNQPQHF. This chain joins TRBV20-1 and TRBJ1-5. Germline values: CDR1 DFQATT, CDR2 SNEGSKA (reference sequence). The CDR3 loop spans 15 amino acids.